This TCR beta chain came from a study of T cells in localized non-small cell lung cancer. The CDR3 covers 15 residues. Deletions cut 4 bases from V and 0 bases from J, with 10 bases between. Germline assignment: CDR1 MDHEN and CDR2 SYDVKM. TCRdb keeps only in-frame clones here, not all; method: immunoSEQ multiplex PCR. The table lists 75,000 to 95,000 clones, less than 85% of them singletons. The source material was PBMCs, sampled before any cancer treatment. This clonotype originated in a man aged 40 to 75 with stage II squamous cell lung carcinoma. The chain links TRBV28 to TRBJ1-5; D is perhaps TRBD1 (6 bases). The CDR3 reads CASSSDSYSNQPQHF. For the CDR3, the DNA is TGTGCCAGCAGTTCGGACAGTTATAGCAATCAGCCCCAGCATTTT.